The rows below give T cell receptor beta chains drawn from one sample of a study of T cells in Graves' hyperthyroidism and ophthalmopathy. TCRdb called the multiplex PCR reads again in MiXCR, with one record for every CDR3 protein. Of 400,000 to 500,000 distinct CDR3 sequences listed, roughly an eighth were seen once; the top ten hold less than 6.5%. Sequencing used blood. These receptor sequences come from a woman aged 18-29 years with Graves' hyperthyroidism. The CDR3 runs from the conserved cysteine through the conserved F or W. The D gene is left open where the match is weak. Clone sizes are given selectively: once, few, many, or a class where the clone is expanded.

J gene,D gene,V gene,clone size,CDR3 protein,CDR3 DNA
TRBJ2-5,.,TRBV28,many,CASSTGILETQYF,TGTGCCAGCAGCACAGGAATTTTGGAGACCCAGTACTTC
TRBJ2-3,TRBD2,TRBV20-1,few,CSARVPGGGDTQYF,TGCAGTGCTAGAGTCCCGGGAGGGGGAGATACGCAGTATTTT
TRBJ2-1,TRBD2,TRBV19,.,CASSMASGSYEQFF,TGTGCCAGTAGTATGGCTAGCGGGAGCTATGAGCAGTTCTTC
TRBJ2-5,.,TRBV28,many,CASSLSYGAGKETQYF,TGTGCCAGCAGTTTAAGTTACGGGGCGGGGAAAGAGACCCAGTACTTC
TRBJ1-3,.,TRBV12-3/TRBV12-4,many,CASKGWEGGNTIYF,TGTGCCAGCAAAGGGTGGGAGGGTGGAAACACCATATATTTT
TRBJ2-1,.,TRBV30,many,CAWRVRRSSYNEQFF,TGTGCCTGGAGGGTCCGACGGAGCTCCTACAATGAGCAGTTCTTC
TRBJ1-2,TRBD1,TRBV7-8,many,CASSFPGQGAGGYTF,TGTGCCAGCAGCTTCCCGGGACAGGGGGCTGGTGGCTACACCTTC
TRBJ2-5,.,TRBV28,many,CASSSPGVGYQETQYF,TGTGCCAGCAGTTCCCCGGGAGTTGGGTACCAAGAGACCCAGTACTTC
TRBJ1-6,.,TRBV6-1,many,CASSEGGDNSPLHF,TGTGCCAGCAGTGAAGGGGGGGATAATTCACCCCTCCACTTT
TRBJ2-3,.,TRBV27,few,CASSSGGASTDTQYF,TGTGCCAGCAGTTCAGGCGGAGCTAGCACAGATACGCAGTATTTT
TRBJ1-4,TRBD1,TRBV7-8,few,CASSLRQGWKLFF,TGTGCCAGCAGCCTCCGACAGGGGTGGAAACTGTTTTTT
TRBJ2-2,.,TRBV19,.,CASSIVRGSAGELFF,TGTGCCAGTAGTATAGTACGGGGGTCCGCCGGGGAGCTGTTTTTT
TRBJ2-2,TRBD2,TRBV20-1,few,CSARDLGLAANTGELFF,TGCAGTGCTAGAGATCTGGGACTAGCGGCTAACACCGGGGAGCTGTTTTTT
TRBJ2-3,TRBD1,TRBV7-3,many,CASSLRGQLGDTQYF,TGTGCCAGCAGCTTACGGGGACAGTTGGGAGATACGCAGTATTTT
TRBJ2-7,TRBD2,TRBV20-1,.,CSADGLADYEQYF,TGCAGTGCTGACGGACTAGCGGATTACGAGCAGTACTTC
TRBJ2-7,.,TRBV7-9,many,CASSLTDQVYEQYF,TGTGCCAGCAGCTTGACAGACCAAGTCTACGAGCAGTACTTC
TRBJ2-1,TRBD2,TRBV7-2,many,CASSLAFSGTYNEQFF,TGTGCCAGCAGCTTAGCGTTTAGCGGGACCTACAATGAGCAGTTCTTC
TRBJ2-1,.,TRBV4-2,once,CAGSQEPSSGRIPYNEQFF,TGTGCCGGCAGCCAAGAGCCCTCTTCGGGGCGAATCCCTTACAATGAGCAGTTCTTC
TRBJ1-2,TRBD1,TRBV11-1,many,CASSPGTGGFYGYTF,TGTGCCAGCAGCCCCGGGACAGGGGGTTTCTATGGCTACACCTTC
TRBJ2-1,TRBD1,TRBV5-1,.,CASSPEQGATEQFF,TGCGCCAGCAGTCCGGAACAGGGGGCAACCGAGCAGTTCTTC
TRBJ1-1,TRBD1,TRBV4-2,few,CASSQDRGPTEASF,TGTGCCAGCAGCCAAGACAGGGGGCCCACTGAAGCTTCCTTT
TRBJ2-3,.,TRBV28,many,CASSSQRTTDTQYF,TGTGCCAGCAGTTCCCAGCGGACAACAGATACGCAGTATTTT
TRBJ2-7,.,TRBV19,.,CASSTSGTLGRHEQYF,TGTGCCAGTAGTACCTCAGGGACACTGGGCCGTCACGAGCAGTACTTC
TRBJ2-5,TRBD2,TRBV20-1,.,CSARDFRASGSTQETQYF,TGCAGTGCTAGAGATTTTAGGGCTAGCGGGAGTACCCAAGAGACCCAGTACTTC
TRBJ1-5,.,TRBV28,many,CASSYGTAARNQPQHF,TGTGCCAGCAGTTATGGGACGGCCGCCCGAAATCAGCCCCAGCATTTT
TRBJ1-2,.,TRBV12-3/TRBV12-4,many,CASSYAGGGYTF,TGTGCCAGCAGTTACGCCGGAGGGGGCTACACCTTC
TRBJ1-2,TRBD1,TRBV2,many,CASDRSGGGIYGYTF,TGTGCCAGCGACAGATCAGGGGGGGGGATCTATGGCTACACCTTC
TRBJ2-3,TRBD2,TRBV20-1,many,CSANLAGGPNTQYF,TGCAGTGCAAACCTAGCGGGAGGGCCAAATACGCAGTATTTT
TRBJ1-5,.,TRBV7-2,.,CASSPQDSNQPQHF,TGTGCCAGCAGCCCACAGGATAGCAATCAGCCCCAGCATTTT
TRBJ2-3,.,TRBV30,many,CAWSGPFGADTQYF,TGTGCCTGGAGCGGACCTTTTGGGGCAGATACGCAGTATTTT
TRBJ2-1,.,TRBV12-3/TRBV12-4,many,CASTPRATSYNEQFF,TGTGCCAGCACCCCTCGGGCTACGTCTTACAATGAGCAGTTCTTC
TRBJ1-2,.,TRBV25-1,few,CASSEYAGNYGYTF,TGTGCCAGCAGTGAATATGCTGGGAACTATGGCTACACCTTC
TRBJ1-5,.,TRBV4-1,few,CASSQVGGQPQHF,TGCGCCAGCAGCCAAGTTGGTGGGCAGCCCCAGCATTTT
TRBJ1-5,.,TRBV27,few,CVSSLTFMNQPQHF,TGTGTCAGCAGCCTCACTTTCATGAATCAGCCCCAGCATTTT
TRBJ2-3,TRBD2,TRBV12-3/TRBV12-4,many,CASSSTGTSLQYF,TGTGCCAGCAGTTCCACCGGGACTAGCCTGCAGTATTTT
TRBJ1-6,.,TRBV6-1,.,CASSEDLGVGNSPLHF,TGTGCCAGCAGTGAAGATCTAGGGGTTGGAAATTCACCCCTCCACTTT
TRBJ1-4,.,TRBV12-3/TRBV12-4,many,CASSLRGMGEKLFF,TGTGCCAGCAGTTTGCGAGGGATGGGTGAAAAACTGTTTTTT
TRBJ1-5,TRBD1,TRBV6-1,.,CASSSGTGLISQPQHF,TGTGCCAGCAGCTCCGGGACAGGGCTAATAAGTCAGCCCCAGCATTTT
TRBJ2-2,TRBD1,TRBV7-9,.,CASSSPTGEGQGNGELFF,TGTGCCAGCAGCTCTCCGACCGGTGAAGGACAGGGTAACGGGGAGCTGTTTTTT
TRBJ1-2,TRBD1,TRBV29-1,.,CSVESPQGARGGYTF,TGCAGCGTTGAAAGTCCTCAGGGGGCAAGGGGAGGCTACACCTTC
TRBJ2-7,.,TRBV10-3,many,CAISRGESYEQYF,TGTGCCATCAGTCGCGGGGAGTCCTACGAGCAGTACTTC
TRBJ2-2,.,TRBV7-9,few,CASGPPGELFF,TGTGCCAGCGGCCCCCCCGGGGAGCTGTTTTTT
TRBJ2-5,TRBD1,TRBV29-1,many,CSVEGADRGRETQYF,TGCAGCGTTGAAGGTGCGGACAGGGGGCGAGAGACCCAGTACTTC
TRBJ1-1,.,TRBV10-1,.,CASSESVGVHTEAFF,TGCGCCAGCAGTGAGTCGGTGGGTGTTCACACTGAAGCTTTCTTT
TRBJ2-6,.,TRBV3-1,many,CASSRDSGANVLTF,TGTGCCAGCAGCCGGGACTCTGGGGCCAACGTCCTGACTTTC
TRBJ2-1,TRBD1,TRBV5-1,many,CASSSRDRDYNEQFF,TGCGCCAGCAGCTCCCGGGACAGGGATTACAATGAGCAGTTCTTC
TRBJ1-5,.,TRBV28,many,CASSLIGQGGQPQHF,TGTGCCAGCAGTTTAATAGGCCAGGGTGGTCAGCCCCAGCATTTT
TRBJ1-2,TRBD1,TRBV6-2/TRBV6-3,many,CASTRGQGNGMYGYTF,TGTGCCAGCACTCGGGGACAGGGGAACGGCATGTATGGCTACACCTTC